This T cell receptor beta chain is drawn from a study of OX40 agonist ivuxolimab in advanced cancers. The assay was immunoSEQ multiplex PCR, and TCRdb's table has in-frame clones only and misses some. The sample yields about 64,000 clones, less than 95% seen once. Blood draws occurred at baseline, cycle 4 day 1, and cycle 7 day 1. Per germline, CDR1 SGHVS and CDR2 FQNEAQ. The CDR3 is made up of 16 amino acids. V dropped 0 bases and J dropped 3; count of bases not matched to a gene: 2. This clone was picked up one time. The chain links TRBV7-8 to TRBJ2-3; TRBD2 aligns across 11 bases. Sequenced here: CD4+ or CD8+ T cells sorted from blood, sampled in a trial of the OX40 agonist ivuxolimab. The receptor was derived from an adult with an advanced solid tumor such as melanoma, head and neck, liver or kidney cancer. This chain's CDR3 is CASSLARTSGTDTQYF. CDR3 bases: TGTGCCAGCAGCTTAGCCCGGACTAGCGGGACAGATACGCAGTATTTT.